This record covers a single T cell receptor beta chain. This CDR3 region has 15 residues. Germline assignment: CDR1 MNHNS and CDR2 SASEGT. J gave up 8 bases and V 0 bases, and 6 bases lay outside the gene matches. Original handling: Reference gene primer amplification gave nucleated cell count estimates. Some clones are missing from TCRdb's copy, which holds only in-frame ones; the method was immunoSEQ multiplex PCR. That table furnishes V, J and clone size, whereas the DNA furnished D and trimming. The table includes about 100,000 clones, 91% detected once. These data originate in a study of blood T cell repertoires in COVID-19. Across the study: Sources were T cells, B-cell-depleted T cells, or PBMCs; the material itself was cDNA or gDNA.

J is TRBJ1-4 and V is TRBV6-1; 7 bases line up with TRBD1. This TCR derives from a man aged 18 to 30 with acute or convalescent COVID-19. The sequencing input was peripheral blood. The CDR3 spells CASSEAQGVGEKLFF. As DNA, the CDR3 is TGTGCCAGCAGTGAAGCGCAGGGGGTTGGGGAAAAACTGTTTTTT.